What follows are 18 T cell receptor beta chains derived from one specimen sequenced in a study of blood T cell repertoires in COVID-19. The table came from immunoSEQ multiplex PCR; TCRdb's copy has only in-frame clones and leaves some out. The repertoire holds around 260,000 clones, with roughly nine tenths as singletons. The specimen sequenced was peripheral blood. The receptor set was obtained from a man in his sixties who had recovered from COVID-19.

This sequence joins TRBV5-1 and TRBJ2-6; the match to TRBD2 covers 8 bases. V shed 4 bases and J 2 bases; nucleotides not matched to a gene: 11. The CDR3 consists of 18 residues. CDR1 and CDR2 from the germline V gene are SGHRS and YFSETQ. The CDR3 spells CASSPYSGITTGANVLTF. DNA for the CDR3: TGCGCCAGCAGCCCATATAGCGGGATAACTACTGGGGCCAACGTCCTGACTTTC.

V usage is TRBV27 and J usage is TRBJ2-5, with D maybe TRBD1 (6 bases). The CDR3 contains 15 residues. The V end was cut by 4 bases, the J end by 2 bases, with 14 bases between. The germline V gene encodes CDR1 MNHEY and CDR2 SMNVEV (reference sequence). The CDR3 DNA follows: TGTGCCAGCAGTTCGCAAACAGGGACACAAGAGACCCAGTACTTC. Translation: CASSSQTGTQETQYF.

The chain links TRBV18 to TRBJ1-3, with D uncertain. Trimming pared 2 bases from V and 0 bases from J, leaving 8 bases between. The CDR3 loop spans 15 amino acids. Germline lookup yields CDR1 KGHSH and CDR2 LQKENI. The CDR3 DNA sequence: TGTGCCAGCTCACCAACCCAGAACTCTGGAAACACCATATATTTT. Its translation is CASSPTQNSGNTIYF.

V usage is TRBV30 and J usage is TRBJ2-1; 13 bases match TRBD2. J gave up 5 bases and V 0 bases, and 7 bases lay outside the gene matches. From germline, CDR1 is GTSNPN and CDR2 SVGIG (reference sequence). The CDR3 is 17 residues long. In nucleotides, the CDR3 is TGTGCCTGGAGTGTTGTCAGGACTAGCGGGGGTGACAATGAGCAGTTCTTC. Residues: CAWSVVRTSGGDNEQFF.

This sequence joins TRBV2 and TRBJ1-2; tentatively, D is TRBD1 (5 bases). This CDR3 has 16 amino acids. Between the trimmed V and J ends, which lost 5 bases and 5 bases, there was a span of 21 bases. CDR1 SNHLY and CDR2 FYNNEI come from the germline V gene. The CDR3: CASSPYQGYLPYGYTF. In DNA form, the CDR3 reads TGTGCCAGCAGTCCCTACCAGGGTTATCTCCCATATGGCTACACCTTC. Filled out from reference TRBV2 and TRBJ1-2, the complete variable domain reads EPEVTQTPSHQVTQMGQEVILRCVPISNHLYFYWYRQILGQKVEFLVSFYNNEISEKSEIFDDQFSVERPDGSNFTLKIRSTKLEDSAMYFCASSPYQGYLPYGYTFGSGTRLTVV.

The rearrangement links TRBV6-5 to TRBJ1-5; 10 nucleotides align to TRBD1. There are 14 residues in the CDR3. Germline V gives CDR1 MNHEY, CDR2 SVGAGI. V trimming: 6 bases; J trimming: 5 bases; junction bases outside the gene matches: 4. CDR3 loop: CASRRQGADQPQHF. The DNA of the CDR3 is TGTGCCAGCAGAAGACAGGGGGCGGATCAGCCCCAGCATTTT.

The chain combines TRBV15 with TRBJ2-7, with a weak D call TRBD1 (5 bases). The CDR3 consists of 15 residues. Germline values: CDR1 LNHNV, CDR2 YYDKDF (reference sequence). Deletions cut 3 bases from V and 0 bases from J, with 12 bases between. The DNA for the CDR3 is TGTGCCACCAGCAGCACAGGCGGTTTCTCCTACGAGCAGTACTTC. It specifies CATSSTGGFSYEQYF.

V gene TRBV6-5 combines with J gene TRBJ1-5; D is unresolved. CDR1 MNHEY and CDR2 SVGAGI come from the germline V gene. V was pared by 8 bases and J by 3 bases, with 11 bases between. The CDR3 spans 13 residues. CDR3 sequence (DNA): TGTGCCAGCGGGCCCCATACCAATCAGCCCCAGCATTTT. Its protein is CASGPHTNQPQHF.

The chain employs TRBV10-3 and TRBJ1-3; 7 nucleotides agree with TRBD1. Germline V gene lookup returns CDR1 ENHRY and CDR2 SYGVKD. The CDR3 is 16 amino acids. V dropped 3 bases and J dropped 0; count of bases not matched to a gene: 5. CDR3 in amino acids: CAISDTGTASGNTIYF. The CDR3 nucleotides are TGTGCCATCAGTGATACCGGGACAGCCTCTGGAAACACCATATATTTT.

The chain uses TRBV27 and TRBJ1-5; no clear D. Trimming stripped 6 bases from V and 5 bases from J, with 11 bases between. There are 13 residues in the CDR3. Germline lookup yields CDR1 MNHEY and CDR2 SMNVEV (reference sequence). CDR3 region: CASRTAPDQPQHF. For the CDR3, the DNA is TGTGCCAGCAGAACAGCTCCCGATCAGCCCCAGCATTTT.

This chain links TRBV7-8 with TRBJ2-3, with 9 bases identical to TRBD1. Germline assignment: CDR1 SGHVS and CDR2 FQNEAQ. With V trimmed by 5 bases and J by 9 bases, 15 bases remained unmatched. The CDR3 has 16 residues. The DNA for the CDR3 is TGTGCCAGCAGCGCCTTTAACAGGGGGCTTTATACCACGCAGTATTTT. Its protein is CASSAFNRGLYTTQYF.

The chain joins TRBV6-2 or TRBV6-3 to TRBJ2-4; D possibly corresponds to TRBD1 (6 bases). Germline assignment: CDR1 MNHEY and CDR2 SVGEGT. V lost 5 bases and J lost 8, with 19 bases in between. The CDR3 totals 15 residues. CDR3 DNA: TGTGCCAGCAGTAAAATCACAGGGAAGGGATACATTCAGTACTTC. Residues: CASSKITGKGYIQYF.

The V and J genes are TRBV9 and TRBJ2-7; maybe TRBD2 (6 bases). Trimming took off 3 bases at V and 3 bases at J, with 10 bases between the two ends. The germline V gene has CDR1 SGDLS and CDR2 YYNGEE. CDR3 length equals 13 residues. The CDR3 DNA reads as TGTGCCAGCAGCGAGGGACTGAGCTACGAGCAGTACTTC. It specifies CASSEGLSYEQYF. Full variable domain (remainder filled in from reference TRBV9 and TRBJ2-7): DSGVTQTPKHLITATGQRVTLRCSPRSGDLSVYWYQQSLDQGLQFLIQYYNGEERAKGNILERFSAQQFPDLHSELNLSSLELGDSALYFCASSEGLSYEQYFGPGTRLTVT.

In its sample, this clone was seen a few times. The V and J genes are TRBV6-5 and TRBJ1-2; 9 positions agree with TRBD1. In germline, CDR1 is MNHEY, CDR2 SVGAGI. With V trimmed by 5 bases and J by 4 bases, 5 bases remained unmatched. The CDR3 loop spans 14 amino acids. The CDR3 protein is CASSRTGVGYGYTF. The CDR3 bases are TGTGCCAGCAGTCGGACAGGGGTGGGCTATGGCTACACCTTC.

This chain connects TRBV2 to TRBJ2-4, with 10 bases fitting TRBD1. The CDR3 consists of 16 residues. J gave up 6 bases and V 4 bases, and 9 bases lay outside the gene matches. Germline V gene lookup returns CDR1 SNHLY and CDR2 FYNNEI. The CDR3 spells CASSVYVGDRGNIQYF. The CDR3 DNA follows: TGTGCCAGCAGTGTCTATGTGGGGGACAGGGGAAACATTCAGTACTTC.

The chain joins TRBV12-5 to TRBJ1-5, with 7 positions matching TRBD1. Germline trimming cut 5 bases from V and 7 bases from J; bases unmatched to any gene: 20. CDR1 is LGHNT and CDR2 is FRNRAP in the germline V gene. CDR3 length equals 18 residues. As DNA, the CDR3 is TGTGCTAGTGGTCCCGCCGCCGCTACTACAGGGGTGGAACAGCCCCAGCATTTT. The encoded protein is CASGPAAATTGVEQPQHF.

CDR3 nucleotide sequence: TGTGCCAGCAGTGGACTGAGAAGGACTGAACCCTACGAGCAGTACTTC. It specifies CASSGLRRTEPYEQYF. The chain employs TRBV28 and TRBJ2-7, with a possible D match to TRBD2 (5 bases). Trimming took off 5 bases at V and 2 bases at J, with 19 bases between the two ends. Germline assignment: CDR1 MDHEN and CDR2 SYDVKM. CDR3 length equals 16 residues. The full variable domain, with the rest looked up from reference TRBV28 and TRBJ2-7, is DVKVTQSSRYLVKRTGEKVFLECVQDMDHENMFWYRQDPGLGLRLIYFSYDVKMKEKGDIPEGYSVSREKKERFSLILESASTNQTSMYLCASSGLRRTEPYEQYFGPGTRLTVT.

This sequence joins TRBV7-2 and TRBJ2-5, with D unresolved. The V and J ends lost 5 bases and 1 base respectively, with 14 bases between them. The CDR3 runs to 15 residues. Germline loops: CDR1 SGHTA, CDR2 FQGNSA. CDR3: CASSHNLLPQETQYF. The CDR3 DNA reads as TGTGCCAGCAGCCATAATCTACTGCCCCAAGAGACCCAGTACTTC.